Presented here are 20 T cell receptor beta chains from one specimen sequenced in a study of T cell responses to AZD1222 COVID-19 vaccine. TCRdb keeps only in-frame clones here, not all; method: immunoSEQ multiplex PCR. The repertoire holds 90,000 to 150,000 clones, over 75% seen once, with more than 3.5% in the top ten. Sample: peripheral blood, taken 28 days after the second dose of the MenACWY control vaccine. The origin of the receptors is an adult who received the MenACWY meningococcal vaccine as a control.

The chain is built from TRBV3-1 (or the pseudogene TRBV3-2) and TRBJ2-2, with unresolved D. CDR1 is LGHDT and CDR2 is YNNKEL in the germline V gene (reference sequence). Trimming took off 0 bases at V and 6 bases at J, with 8 bases between the two ends. The CDR3 is 14 amino acids. CDR3 loop: CASSQDWVSGELFF. The CDR3 DNA sequence: TGTGCCAGCAGCCAAGATTGGGTTTCCGGGGAGCTGTTTTTT.

Comments on this clone: One end of the junction fails to match germline, which may point to a read error. This chain connects TRBV20-1 to TRBJ2-5; D possibly matches TRBD1 or TRBD2 (6 bases each). There are 11 residues in the CDR3. Looked up from germline, CDR1 is DFQATT and CDR2 is SNEGSKA (reference sequence). The chain's CDR3 is CSARDPRRDNF. CDR3 sequence (DNA): TGCAGTGCTAGAGATCCGCGGCGGGACAACTTC.

The chain employs TRBV19 and TRBJ1-5; D is undetermined. This CDR3 has 14 residues. Germline assignment: CDR1 LNHDA and CDR2 SQIVND (reference sequence). V gave up 3 bases and J gave up 0 bases, with 6 bases separating them. The CDR3 coding sequence is TGTGCCAGTAGTATCGTCTATAGCAATCAGCCCCAGCATTTT. This translates into CASSIVYSNQPQHF. The variable domain in full, completed from reference TRBV19 and TRBJ1-5, reads DGGITQSPKYLFRKEGQNVTLSCEQNLNHDAMYWYRQDPGQGLRLIYYSQIVNDFQKGDIAEGYSVSREKKESFPLTVTSAQKNPTAFYLCASSIVYSNQPQHFGDGTRLSIL.

The gene calls are TRBV6-5 and TRBJ2-5; possible D gene TRBD2, 5 bases. The V and J ends lost 6 bases and 4 bases respectively, with 18 bases between them. Germline-derived CDR1 and CDR2 are MNHEY and SVGAGI. CDR3 length: 15 residues. CDR3 residues: CASSEDGHRGETQYF. For the CDR3, the DNA is TGTGCCAGCAGCGAGGACGGCCACCGGGGAGAGACCCAGTACTTC.

This sequence joins TRBV18 and TRBJ1-5; D is unresolved. The V end lost 3 bases, the J end lost 0 bases, and 3 bases lay between the germline ends. Germline CDR1 KGHSH, CDR2 LQKENI. The CDR3 spans 13 residues. DNA of the CDR3: TGTGCCAGCTCACCCTATAGCAATCAGCCCCAGCATTTT. Its translation: CASSPYSNQPQHF.

CDR3 in DNA: TGTGCCAGCAGCCCTACGGGGGGAGGCTACGAGCAGTACTTC. Protein: CASSPTGGGYEQYF. The gene calls are TRBV7-3 and TRBJ2-7; TRBD2 matches at 7 bases. The V gene's germline CDR1 is SGHTA and CDR2 FQGTGA. CDR3 length: 14 residues. Trimming cost V 5 bases and J 3 bases; bases outside gene matches: 7.

The CDR3 DNA follows: TGTGCCAGCAAGACAGATGCAACTAATGAAAAACTGTTTTTT. It encodes CASKTDATNEKLFF. The J gene is TRBJ1-4, the V gene TRBV2, with TRBD1 as a possible D gene (5 bases). The V gene lost 7 bases and the J gene lost 0 bases, with 9 bases spanning the gap. Germline loops: CDR1 SNHLY, CDR2 FYNNEI. The CDR3 is 14 residues long.

The rearrangement joins TRBV18 to TRBJ1-5; no clear D gene. The V gene lost 4 bases and the J gene lost 0 bases, with 4 bases spanning the gap. Germline V gene data show CDR1 as KGHSH and CDR2 as LQKENI. The CDR3 runs 13 residues. The CDR3 nucleotides are TGTGCCAGCTCACAAAATAGCAATCAGCCCCAGCATTTT. Protein: CASSQNSNQPQHF.

V usage is TRBV4-3 and J usage is TRBJ1-1; 7 positions match TRBD1. The CDR3 has 15 residues. The trim removed 0 bases at V and 3 bases at J, leaving 4 bases unmatched. The germline V gene encodes CDR1 LGHNA and CDR2 YSLEER. In nucleotides, the CDR3 is TGCGCCAGCAGCCAAGAGTTGCAGGGGGACACTGAAGCTTTCTTT. This sequence encodes CASSQELQGDTEAFF.

This clone was seen a single time. V and J are TRBV7-9 and TRBJ1-6; D is possibly TRBD1 (5 bases). The germline V and J ends were trimmed by 2 bases and 4 bases, with 9 bases remaining between them. The CDR3 spans 15 residues. CDR1 and CDR2 from the germline V gene are SEHNR and FQNEAQ (reference sequence). DNA of the CDR3: TGTGCCAGCAGCTTAAGGGACGGGTATAATTCACCCCTCCACTTT. This translates into CASSLRDGYNSPLHF.

V is TRBV10-3 and J is TRBJ2-3, with 12 bases identical to TRBD2. In germline, CDR1 is ENHRY, CDR2 SYGVKD. V lost 3 bases, J lost 3 bases, and 4 bases stayed unmatched. The CDR3 is made up of 16 amino acids. Written as DNA, the CDR3 is TGTGCCATCAGTGATATGCTAGCGGGAGGGACAGATACGCAGTATTTT. This codes for CAISDMLAGGTDTQYF.

This clone was observed once. V usage is TRBV10-1 and J usage is TRBJ2-3; 10 nucleotides align to TRBD1. Germline trimming cut 4 bases from V and 4 bases from J; bases unmatched to any gene: 2. The CDR3 sequence is 14 residues long. CDR1 is WNHNN, CDR2 SYGVQD, per germline (reference sequence). For the CDR3, the DNA is TGCGCCAGCAGTGGGGACAGGGGCCCAGATACGCAGTATTTT. The encoded protein is CASSGDRGPDTQYF.

The chain carries TRBV7-8 and TRBJ2-1, with TRBD1 matching over 7 bases. The CDR3 has 13 amino acids. The ends lost 6 bases at V and 3 bases at J; junction bases unmatched: 2. Germline CDR1 is SGHVS and CDR2 is FQNEAQ. The chain's CDR3 is CASRTGDYNEQFF. CDR3 DNA: TGTGCCAGCAGAACAGGGGACTACAATGAGCAGTTCTTC.

The chain couples TRBV7-9 to TRBJ2-3; 7 nucleotides match TRBD2. CDR1 and CDR2 (germline): SEHNR, FQNEAQ (reference sequence). Trimming cost V 0 bases and J 6 bases; bases outside gene matches: 3. The CDR3 is 14 amino acids. As DNA, the CDR3 is TGTGCCAGCAGCTTAGCGGGAGGGTTTGATACGCAGTATTTT. Amino acid sequence: CASSLAGGFDTQYF.

CDR3 DNA: TGCGCCAGCAGCCAGAGGGTAAGGTCACCCCTCCACTTT. Amino acid sequence: CASSQRVRSPLHF. This chain uses TRBV4-3 with TRBJ1-6; unclear D gene. CDR3 length equals 13 residues. Trimming removed 3 bases at V and 10 bases at J, with 10 bases between. The germline V gene has CDR1 LGHNA and CDR2 YSLEER.

The chain is built from TRBV6-1 and TRBJ1-5, with TRBD1 matching over 9 bases. The CDR3 is 12 residues long. The junction had 5 bases not matched to a gene; V was cut back by 2 bases and J by 15 bases. CDR1 is MNHNS, CDR2 SASEGT, per germline. The CDR3 sequence is CASSEKTGGVHF. The DNA for the CDR3 is TGTGCCAGCAGTGAAAAGACAGGGGGGGTGCATTTT.

The rearrangement uses TRBV24-1 and TRBJ2-2; D tentatively fits TRBD1 or TRBD2 (6 bases each). Germline CDR1 KGHDR, CDR2 SFDVKD. Trimming left V 1 base short and J 2 bases short, with 10 bases between. This CDR3 has 16 residues. CDR3 region: CATSDLGGHNTGELFF. The CDR3 bases are TGTGCCACCAGTGATTTAGGGGGGCATAACACCGGGGAGCTGTTTTTT.

This sequence joins TRBV3-1 (or the pseudogene TRBV3-2) and TRBJ1-3; no clear D. Germline CDR1 and CDR2: LGHDT and YNNKEL (reference sequence). This CDR3 contains 15 residues. The V end lost 2 bases, the J end lost 2 bases, and 10 bases lay between the germline ends. Here the CDR3 reads CASSQLPGTGNTIYF. DNA for the CDR3: TGTGCCAGCAGCCAACTACCGGGAACTGGAAACACCATATATTTT.

This chain uses TRBV2 with TRBJ2-3; a weak D match, TRBD1 (6 bases). CDR3 length equals 14 residues. V was clipped by 4 bases and J by 4 bases, with 12 bases between them. CDR1 and CDR2 from the germline V gene are SNHLY and FYNNEI. This chain's CDR3 is CASSGLRGADTQYF. The DNA of the CDR3 is TGTGCCAGCAGTGGCCTCAGGGGTGCAGATACGCAGTATTTT.

V is TRBV5-1 and J is TRBJ1-1, with 11 nucleotides matching TRBD1. The CDR3 covers 15 residues. Germline CDR1 is SGHRS and CDR2 is YFSETQ. J gave up 6 bases and V 4 bases, and 8 bases lay outside the gene matches. CDR3 in DNA: TGCGCCAGCAGCCCTGGACAGGGGGCGAAGGCTGAAGCTTTCTTT. Translating it yields CASSPGQGAKAEAFF. Looking up the rest from reference TRBV5-1 and TRBJ1-1 gives the full variable domain: KAGVTQTPRYLIKTRGQQVTLSCSPISGHRSVSWYQQTPGQGLQFLFEYFSETQRNKGNFPGRFSGRQFSNSRSEMNVSTLELGDSALYLCASSPGQGAKAEAFFGQGTRLTVV.